This T cell receptor beta chain came from a study of CD4 T cells in relation to SARS-CoV-2 and coronaviruses. Details on this clone: Its specificity is not known.

Assay used: immunoSEQ multiplex PCR; TCRdb lists only in-frame clones, some missing. The data show approximately 11,000 clones, 65% to 75% seen once. Before the COVID-19 pandemic, during about 2011-2019, CD4+ T cells were taken from unexposed donors. CD4+ T cells were isolated from the cells after about ten days of culture. Germline V gives CDR1 LNHDA, CDR2 SQIVND (reference sequence). This CDR3 spans 15 amino acids. The ends lost 3 bases at V and 6 bases at J; junction bases unmatched: 6. The receptor was derived from a human donor in good health. This chain connects TRBV19 to TRBJ1-4, with 8 positions matching TRBD1. The sequenced sample was CD4+ T cells from PBMCs, cultured in vitro. Here the CDR3 DNA reads TGTGCCAGTAGTATCGGCCAGGGGGCTTATGAAAAACTGTTTTTT. It specifies CASSIGQGAYEKLFF.